This TCR beta chain was observed in a study of blood T cell repertoires in COVID-19. The cohort comprised adults aged about 18 to 89 years residing in under 25 US areas. Germline assignment: CDR1 LNHDA and CDR2 SQIVND (reference sequence). This CDR3 region has 13 residues. The J segment lost 6 bases and the V segment lost 5 bases, leaving 3 bases of the junction unmatched. Per the original data handling: From reference gene primer amplification, estimates of nucleated cell counts were derived. Sequencing used immunoSEQ multiplex PCR; TCRdb keeps in-frame clones, though not all of them. D and trimming were read from the DNA, whereas the V and J calls and clone size are those reported in that table. The top ten clones hold approximately 1% of a sample with around 300,000 clones, roughly 87% of them seen once.

The rearrangement joins TRBV19 to TRBJ1-5; TRBD1 matches at 8 bases. Sequences were obtained from PBMCs or T cells enriched from blood (not recorded which). The receptor comes from a woman younger than 45 who had recovered from COVID-19. CDR3 in amino acids: CASSQGASQPQHF. CDR3 bases: TGTGCCAGTAGTCAGGGGGCTAGTCAGCCCCAGCATTTT.